The 13 T cell receptor beta chains reported below all come from one sample, sequenced in a study of cytomegalovirus exposure and HLA in healthy donors. Produced via immunoSEQ multiplex PCR; TCRdb's table is partial and in-frame only. The data contain some 76,000 clones, roughly 94% of them singletons. Sequencing was carried out using PBMCs. All receptors derive from a woman between 18 and 30 years old in good health and CMV-seropositive.

A single count supports this clone. The J gene is TRBJ1-2, the V gene TRBV5-6; D perhaps matches TRBD1 (6 bases). CDR3 length: 15 amino acids. Trimming took 1 base from V and 2 from J, leaving 12 bases between them. Germline CDR1 SGHDT, CDR2 YYEEEE. CDR3 amino acids: CASSLYPGTNYGYTF. The CDR3 nucleotides are TGTGCCAGCAGCTTGTATCCAGGGACAAACTATGGCTACACCTTC.

The chain carries TRBV6-6 and TRBJ2-5; 10 bases agree with TRBD1. Germline V lookup: CDR1 MNHNY, CDR2 SVGAGI (reference sequence). V dropped 6 bases and J dropped 5; count of bases not matched to a gene: 3. The CDR3 is 13 residues long. DNA of the CDR3: TGTGCCAGCAGCTGGACAGGGGGGGAGACCCAGTACTTC. This encodes CASSWTGGETQYF.

Here the CDR3 DNA reads TGTGCCAGTAGTATCCGTCCAGGCCACTCTGGAAACACCATATATTTT. Translation: CASSIRPGHSGNTIYF. V and J are TRBV19 and TRBJ1-3, with D hard to call. Germline assignment: CDR1 LNHDA and CDR2 SQIVND (reference sequence). The V gene lost 3 bases and the J gene lost 0 bases, with 12 bases spanning the gap. The CDR3 is made up of 16 amino acids.

The J gene is TRBJ1-2, the V gene TRBV19; no firm D call. This CDR3 is 12 amino acids long. Germline loops: CDR1 LNHDA, CDR2 SQIVND (reference sequence). The V and J ends lost 3 bases and 4 bases respectively, with 6 bases between them. CDR3: CASSITGYGYTF. In DNA, the CDR3 is TGTGCCAGTAGTATTACCGGCTATGGCTACACCTTC.

This chain links TRBV7-2 with TRBJ1-2; 11 bases line up with TRBD1. The J segment lost 9 bases and the V segment lost 2 bases, leaving 5 bases of the junction unmatched. This CDR3 spans 14 amino acids. Germline CDR1 reads SGHTA; CDR2 reads FQGNSA. Here the CDR3 DNA reads TGTGCCAGCAGCTTATGGACAGGGGGCTGGAGCTACACCTTC. It translates to CASSLWTGGWSYTF.

The chain is built from TRBV29-1 and TRBJ2-7; D unresolved. Trimming took off 5 bases at V and 1 base at J, with 12 bases between the two ends. The CDR3 sequence is 13 residues long. The germline gives CDR1 SQVTM, CDR2 ANQGSEA. The CDR3 sequence is CSVLPQTSYEQYF. For the CDR3, the DNA is TGCAGCGTTTTGCCACAGACATCCTACGAGCAGTACTTC.

This chain links TRBV9 with TRBJ2-2; 8 bases agree with TRBD2. The CDR3 spans 15 residues. V lost 0 bases to trimming and J lost 7 bases; unmatched junction nucleotides: 5. Germline loops: CDR1 SGDLS, CDR2 YYNGEE. In DNA, the CDR3 is TGTGCCAGCAGCGTAGCCGGGGGGGCAATCGGGGAGCTGTTTTTT. Translating it yields CASSVAGGAIGELFF.

This rearrangement joins TRBV5-1 to TRBJ1-1; 10 bases fit TRBD1. The V and J ends lost 4 bases and 5 bases, in that order; junction bases with no gene match: 8. CDR3 length: 15 amino acids. Germline V gives CDR1 SGHRS, CDR2 YFSETQ. The CDR3 protein is CASSPPGTGETEAFF. The CDR3, as DNA: TGCGCCAGCAGCCCACCCGGGACAGGGGAGACTGAAGCTTTCTTT.

The V and J genes are TRBV6-5 and TRBJ1-1; TRBD1 might be the D (5 bases). From germline, CDR1 is MNHEY and CDR2 SVGAGI. The V end was cut by 6 bases, the J end by 6 bases, with 17 bases between. This CDR3 spans 14 amino acids. The CDR3 DNA is TGTGCCAGCAGCCCAAGCGGGACTGGCGCTGAAGCTTTCTTT. The encoded protein is CASSPSGTGAEAFF.

About this clone: The sample has other DNA sequences that encode this CDR3 too. The J gene is TRBJ2-7, the V gene TRBV6-6; D may be TRBD1 (6 bases). Germline V gene lookup returns CDR1 MNHNY and CDR2 SVGAGI (reference sequence). This CDR3 is built from 14 residues. Trimming shortened V by 0 bases and J by 2 bases, and 8 bases separated the two germline ends. The CDR3 loop is CASSYSQGTYEQYF. The CDR3 region has the DNA TGTGCCAGCAGTTACTCACAGGGTACCTACGAGCAGTACTTC.

This chain links TRBV7-9 with TRBJ1-3, with TRBD1 as a possible D gene (6 bases). The CDR3 has 16 amino acids. The germline CDR1 and CDR2 sequences are SEHNR and FQNEAQ (reference sequence). Trimming took 5 bases from V and 0 from J, leaving 14 bases between them. CDR3 sequence reads: CASSADRKYSGNTIYF. The CDR3 nucleotides read TGTGCCAGCAGCGCTGACAGGAAGTACTCTGGAAACACCATATATTTT. The whole variable domain, filled in from reference TRBV7-9 and TRBJ1-3, reads DTGVSQNPRHKITKRGQNVTFRCDPISEHNRLYWYRQTLGQGPEFLTYFQNEAQLEKSRLLSDRFSAERPKGSFSTLEIQRTEQGDSAMYLCASSADRKYSGNTIYFGEGSWLTVV.

This clone was counted a single time. The chain employs TRBV5-1 and TRBJ2-5; 12 bases fit TRBD1. Germline CDR1 reads SGHRS; CDR2 reads YFSETQ. The CDR3 is 15 residues long. The V segment lost 4 bases and the J segment 2 bases; nucleotides outside the gene matches: 3. For the CDR3, the DNA is TGCGCCAGCAGCCAGGGACAGGGGGCACAAGAGACCCAGTACTTC. It encodes CASSQGQGAQETQYF.

This rearrangement joins TRBV7-9 to TRBJ1-1; the D is unclear. The germline V gene encodes CDR1 SEHNR and CDR2 FQNEAQ (reference sequence). This CDR3 spans 13 amino acids. Trimming took 4 bases from V and 1 from J, leaving 7 bases between them. DNA of the CDR3: TGTGCCAGCAGCTCGGCAGGGAACACTGAAGCTTTCTTT. This gives the protein CASSSAGNTEAFF.